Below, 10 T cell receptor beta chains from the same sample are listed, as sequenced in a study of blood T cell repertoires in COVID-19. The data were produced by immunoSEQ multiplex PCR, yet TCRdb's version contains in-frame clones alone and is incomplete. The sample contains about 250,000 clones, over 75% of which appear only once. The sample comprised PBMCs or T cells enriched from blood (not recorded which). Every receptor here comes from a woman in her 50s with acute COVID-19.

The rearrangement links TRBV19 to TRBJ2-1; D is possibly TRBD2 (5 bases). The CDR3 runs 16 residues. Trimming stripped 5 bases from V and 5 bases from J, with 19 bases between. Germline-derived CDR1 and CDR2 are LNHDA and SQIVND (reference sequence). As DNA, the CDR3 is TGTGCCAGTAGTCTACCCGGAGAGGGTCTTAACAATGAGCAGTTCTTC. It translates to CASSLPGEGLNNEQFF.

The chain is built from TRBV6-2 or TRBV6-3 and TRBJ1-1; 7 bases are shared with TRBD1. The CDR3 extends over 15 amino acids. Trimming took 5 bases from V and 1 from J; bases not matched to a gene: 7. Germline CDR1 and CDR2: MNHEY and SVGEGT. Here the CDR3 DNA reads TGTGCCAGCAGTATTCTACAGGGGAGGAACACTGAAGCTTTCTTT. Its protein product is CASSILQGRNTEAFF.

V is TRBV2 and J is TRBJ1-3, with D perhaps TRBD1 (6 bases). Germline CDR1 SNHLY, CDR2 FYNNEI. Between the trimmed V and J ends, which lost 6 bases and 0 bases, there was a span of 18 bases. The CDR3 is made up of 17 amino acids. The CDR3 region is CASRSAQGPLSGNTIYF. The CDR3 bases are TGTGCCAGCAGAAGCGCACAGGGTCCCCTCTCTGGAAACACCATATATTTT.

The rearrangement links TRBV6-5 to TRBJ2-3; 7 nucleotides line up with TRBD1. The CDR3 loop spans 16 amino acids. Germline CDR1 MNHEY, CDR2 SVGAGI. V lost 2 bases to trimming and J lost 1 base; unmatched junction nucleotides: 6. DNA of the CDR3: TGTGCCAGCAGTTACCCCACAGGGGCAGGCACAGATACGCAGTATTTT. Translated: CASSYPTGAGTDTQYF.

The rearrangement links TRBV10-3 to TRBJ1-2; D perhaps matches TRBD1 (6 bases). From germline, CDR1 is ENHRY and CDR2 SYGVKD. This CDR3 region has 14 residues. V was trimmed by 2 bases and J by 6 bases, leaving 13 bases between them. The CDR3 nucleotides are TGTGCCATCAGTGAGCGCACAGGGAGCAATGGCTACACCTTC. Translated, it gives CAISERTGSNGYTF.

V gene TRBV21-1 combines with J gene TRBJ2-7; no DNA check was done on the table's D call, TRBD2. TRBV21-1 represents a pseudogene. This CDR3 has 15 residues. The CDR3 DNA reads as TGTGCCAGCAGCAGTCGGGGGGCGTTCGCCTACGAGCAGTACTTC. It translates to CASSSRGAFAYEQYF.

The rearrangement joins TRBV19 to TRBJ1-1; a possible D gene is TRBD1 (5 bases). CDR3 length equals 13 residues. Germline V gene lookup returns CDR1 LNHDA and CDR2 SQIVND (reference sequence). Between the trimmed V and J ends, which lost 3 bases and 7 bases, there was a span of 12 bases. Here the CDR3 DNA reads TGTGCCAGTAGTATGGGATGGGGGGTTGAAGCTTTCTTT. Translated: CASSMGWGVEAFF.

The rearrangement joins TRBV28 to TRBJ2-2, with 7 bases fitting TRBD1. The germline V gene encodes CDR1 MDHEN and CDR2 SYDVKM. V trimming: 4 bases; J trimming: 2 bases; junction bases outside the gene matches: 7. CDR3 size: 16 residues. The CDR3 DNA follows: TGTGCCAGCAGTTCTCCGGGACAGAGAAACACCGGGGAGCTGTTTTTT. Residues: CASSSPGQRNTGELFF.

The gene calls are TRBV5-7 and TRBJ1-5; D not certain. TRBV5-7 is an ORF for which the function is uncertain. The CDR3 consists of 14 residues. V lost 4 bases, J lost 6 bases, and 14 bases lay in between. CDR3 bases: TGTGCCAGCAGCCGGCCAGACGGAGGTCAGCCCCAGCATTTT. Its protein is CASSRPDGGQPQHF.

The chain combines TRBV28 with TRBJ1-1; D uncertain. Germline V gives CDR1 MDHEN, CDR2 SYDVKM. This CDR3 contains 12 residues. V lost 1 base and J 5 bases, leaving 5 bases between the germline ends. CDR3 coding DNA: TGTGCCAGCAGTTTATTACTTACTGAAGCTTTCTTT. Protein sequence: CASSLLLTEAFF.